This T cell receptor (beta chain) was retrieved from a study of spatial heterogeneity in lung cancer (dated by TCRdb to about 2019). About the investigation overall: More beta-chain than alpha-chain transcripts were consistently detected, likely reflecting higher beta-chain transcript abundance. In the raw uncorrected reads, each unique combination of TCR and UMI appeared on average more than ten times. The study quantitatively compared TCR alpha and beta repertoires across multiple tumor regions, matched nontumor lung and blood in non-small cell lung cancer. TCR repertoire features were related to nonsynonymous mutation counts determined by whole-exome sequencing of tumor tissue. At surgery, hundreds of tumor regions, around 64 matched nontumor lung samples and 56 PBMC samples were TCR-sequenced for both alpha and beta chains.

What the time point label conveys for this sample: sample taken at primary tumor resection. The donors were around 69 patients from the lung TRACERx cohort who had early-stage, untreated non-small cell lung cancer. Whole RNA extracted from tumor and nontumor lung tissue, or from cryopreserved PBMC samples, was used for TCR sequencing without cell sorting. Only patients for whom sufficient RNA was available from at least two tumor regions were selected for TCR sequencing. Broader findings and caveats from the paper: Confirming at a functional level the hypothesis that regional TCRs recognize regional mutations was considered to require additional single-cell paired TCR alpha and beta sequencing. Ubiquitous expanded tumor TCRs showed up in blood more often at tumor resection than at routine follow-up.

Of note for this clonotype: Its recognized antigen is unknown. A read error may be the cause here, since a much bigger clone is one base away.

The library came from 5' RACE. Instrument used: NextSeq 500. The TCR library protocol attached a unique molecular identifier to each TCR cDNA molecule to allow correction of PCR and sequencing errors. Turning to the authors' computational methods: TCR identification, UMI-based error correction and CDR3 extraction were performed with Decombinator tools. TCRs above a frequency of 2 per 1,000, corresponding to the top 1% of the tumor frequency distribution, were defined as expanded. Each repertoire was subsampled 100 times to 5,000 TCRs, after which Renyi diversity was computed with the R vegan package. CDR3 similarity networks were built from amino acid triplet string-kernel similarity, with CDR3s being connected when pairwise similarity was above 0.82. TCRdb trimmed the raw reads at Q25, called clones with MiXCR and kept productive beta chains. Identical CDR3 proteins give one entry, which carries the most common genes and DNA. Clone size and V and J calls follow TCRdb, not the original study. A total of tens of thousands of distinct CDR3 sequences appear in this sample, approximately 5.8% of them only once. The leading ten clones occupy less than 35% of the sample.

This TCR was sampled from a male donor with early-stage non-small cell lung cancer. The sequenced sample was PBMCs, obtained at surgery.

The CDR3 protein: CAWRCSGIKTQYF. The DNA sequence is TGTGCCTGGAGGTGCTCGGGGATAAAGACCCAGTACTTC. The chain is made from TRBV30 and TRBJ2-5; perhaps TRBD2 is the D gene, with 5 bases matching. The CDR3 covers 13 residues, taking in both the cysteine and the phenylalanine. Just CDR3 DNA is preserved here, 39 bases in frame from base 1. V drops 3 bases and J drops 6 bases, leaving 14 bases in between. According to the germline V gene (reference sequence), CDR1 reads GTSNPN and CDR2 reads SVGIG.